This T cell receptor (beta chain) was profiled in a study of patients and donors after allogeneic stem cell transplantation. Via MiXCR, TCRdb re-called the RT-PCR reads, giving one row per CDR3 protein. In the table there are some 960,000 distinct CDR3 sequences, more than 15% of which are singletons. The CDR3 covers 13 residues. V was pared by 10 bases and J by 11 bases, with 11 bases of the junction left unmatched. In germline, CDR1 is SEHNR, CDR2 FQNEAQ (reference sequence). The table lists this clonotype with a few counts. This sequence originates from a human donor who was either an allogeneic HSCT recipient or a stem cell or donor lymphocyte infusion donor (not recorded which). It is not recorded whose cells these are; they may come from a transplant donor. Sequenced input: blood, either unsorted or a sorted T cell fraction (not recorded which). The chain couples TRBV7-9 to TRBJ1-1; 12 bases fit TRBD1. The CDR3 loop reads CATHEGGTGGAFF. DNA for the CDR3: TGTGCCACCCACGAAGGCGGGACAGGGGGCGCTTTCTTT.